This TCR beta chain derives from a study of T cells in Graves' hyperthyroidism and ophthalmopathy. Regions amplified from RNA transcripts were the TCR beta CDR3 regions. During a first-round RT-PCR of the TCR CDR3, the HTBI primer set was used. In TCRdb, the multiplex PCR reads were re-called with MiXCR into one record per CDR3 protein. The sample holds around 250,000 distinct CDR3 sequences, 13% to 15% seen once. Based on clinical symptoms, serum thyroxine and TRAb, thyroid ultrasound and orbital computed tomography, diagnoses were reached. This CDR3 comprises 14 residues. Germline CDR1 and CDR2: MNHNS and SASEGT. V shed 2 bases and J shed 8 bases, with 12 bases lying between them.

The sample comprised blood. This TCR was sampled from a woman aged 40 to 50 with Graves' hyperthyroidism that later progressed to Graves' ophthalmopathy. This chain connects TRBV6-1 to TRBJ2-2, with D possibly TRBD2 on 6 matching bases. This CDR3 reads CASSERGWGGELFF. The CDR3 DNA is TGTGCCAGCAGTGAACGGGGGTGGGGGGGGGAGCTGTTTTTT.